One sample yielded the 2 T cell receptor beta chains listed below, sequenced in a study of blood T cell repertoires in COVID-19. TCRdb keeps only in-frame clones here, not all; method: immunoSEQ multiplex PCR. The sample lists 150,000 to 200,000 clones; more than 65% were seen once. The sequencing input was PBMCs or T cells enriched from blood (not recorded which). All receptors derive from a woman between 50 and 59 years old with acute COVID-19.

In DNA form, the CDR3 reads TGTGCCAGCAGCCCCCGGGGTGCCAGCTCTGGAAACACCATATATTTT. Translating it yields CASSPRGASSGNTIYF. V and J are TRBV28 and TRBJ1-3; unclear D gene. Germline lookup yields CDR1 MDHEN and CDR2 SYDVKM. V lost 6 bases and J lost 0, with 15 bases in between. The CDR3 sequence is 16 residues long.

This clone was counted a single time. The V gene is TRBV19, the J gene TRBJ1-1; D is uncertain. V gave up 1 base and J gave up 1 base, with 7 bases separating them. Per germline, CDR1 LNHDA and CDR2 SQIVND (reference sequence). The CDR3 runs to 14 residues. For the CDR3, the DNA is TGTGCCAGTAGTATAGTCTTCCGGAACACTGAAGCTTTCTTT. This codes for CASSIVFRNTEAFF. Combining the CDR3 with reference TRBV19 and TRBJ1-1 gives the whole variable domain DGGITQSPKYLFRKEGQNVTLSCEQNLNHDAMYWYRQDPGQGLRLIYYSQIVNDFQKGDIAEGYSVSREKKESFPLTVTSAQKNPTAFYLCASSIVFRNTEAFFGQGTRLTVV.